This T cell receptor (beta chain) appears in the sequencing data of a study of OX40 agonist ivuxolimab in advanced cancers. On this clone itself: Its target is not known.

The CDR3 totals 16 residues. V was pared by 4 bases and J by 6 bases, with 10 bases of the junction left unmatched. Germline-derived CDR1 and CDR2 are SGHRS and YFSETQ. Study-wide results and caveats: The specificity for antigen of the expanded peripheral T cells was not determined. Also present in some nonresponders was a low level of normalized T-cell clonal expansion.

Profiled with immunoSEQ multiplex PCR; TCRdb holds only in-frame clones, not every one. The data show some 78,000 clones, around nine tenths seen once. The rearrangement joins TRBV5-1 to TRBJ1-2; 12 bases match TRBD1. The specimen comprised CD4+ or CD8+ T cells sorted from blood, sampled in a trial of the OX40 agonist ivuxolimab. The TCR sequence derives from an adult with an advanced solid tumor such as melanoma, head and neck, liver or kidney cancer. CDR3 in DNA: TGCGCCAGCAGCCCGGAGACCGGGACAGGGGGCGATGGCTACACCTTC. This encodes CASSPETGTGGDGYTF. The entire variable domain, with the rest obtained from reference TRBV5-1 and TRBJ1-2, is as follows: KAGVTQTPRYLIKTRGQQVTLSCSPISGHRSVSWYQQTPGQGLQFLFEYFSETQRNKGNFPGRFSGRQFSNSRSEMNVSTLELGDSALYLCASSPETGTGGDGYTFGSGTRLTVV.